The present TCR beta chain was sequenced within a study of T cell repertoires in cytomegalovirus infection. TCRdb used MiXCR to reprocess the reads, holding one entry per CDR3 protein. The top ten clones hold 7% to 9% of a sample with some 600,000 distinct CDR3 sequences, 24% of them seen once. Regarding the study as a whole: The ex vivo response showed dominance by HLA-C-restricted CMV-specific TCR beta clonotypes.

On this clonotype: What it binds is not known.

This CDR3 has 16 residues. V shed 7 bases and J 8 bases; nucleotides not matched to a gene: 17. Per germline, CDR1 SQVTM and CDR2 ANQGSEA. This sequence was found in a human donor in good health (CMV status not recorded). Some clones in this sample may be carry-over from other donors' samples. The material sequenced was CD8+ T cells from PBMCs. This rearrangement joins TRBV29-1 to TRBJ1-4, with 9 bases that match TRBD1. The CDR3, as DNA: TGCAGCGCCAGACCGGACAGGGGAGGGGTTAAAGAAAAACTGTTTTTT. Translated: CSARPDRGGVKEKLFF.